Below are 11 T cell receptor beta chains sequenced from a single sample in a study of PD-1 blockade in classical Hodgkin lymphoma. In every patient, relapse followed autologous stem cell transplantation, while exposure to brentuximab vedotin differed. Clones were read by immunoSEQ multiplex PCR, and TCRdb kept only the in-frame ones, dropping some. Of over 10,000 clones listed, approximately 91% are singletons. The sequencing here drew on peripheral blood mononuclear cells (PBMCs), taken at baseline. The receptors stem from a human donor with classical Hodgkin lymphoma.

The V call is TRBV11-2, the J call TRBJ1-1; 8 bases map to TRBD1. V lost 7 bases, J lost 1 base, and 11 bases stayed unmatched. The length of the CDR3 is 16 residues. Germline-derived CDR1 and CDR2 are SGHAT and FQNNGV. The CDR3 nucleotides are TGTGCCAGCACCTGGACAGGGAGAGGGGGGAACACTGAAGCTTTCTTT. It encodes CASTWTGRGGNTEAFF.

The rearrangement links TRBV10-3 to TRBJ1-4; a possible D gene is TRBD1 (5 bases). Trimming stripped 2 bases from V and 8 bases from J, with 15 bases between. Germline values: CDR1 ENHRY, CDR2 SYGVKD. This CDR3 region has 15 residues. The CDR3 sequence: CAISEGFGGREKLFF. The CDR3 DNA is TGTGCCATCAGTGAGGGATTCGGGGGAAGGGAAAAACTGTTTTTT.

As concerns this clone: The same CDR3 can be traced to other DNA sequences in this sample. J is TRBJ1-2 and V is TRBV6-5; unclear D gene. Trimming pared 0 bases from V and 0 bases from J, leaving 5 bases between. The CDR3 spans 14 residues. Germline V gene data show CDR1 as MNHEY and CDR2 as SVGAGI. The CDR3: CASSYSPANYGYTF. The CDR3 nucleotides read TGTGCCAGCAGTTACTCGCCCGCTAACTATGGCTACACCTTC.

The chain carries TRBV5-1 and TRBJ2-1, with D hard to call. Germline V gives CDR1 SGHRS, CDR2 YFSETQ. Trimming stripped 0 bases from V and 8 bases from J, with 12 bases between. The length of the CDR3 is 14 residues. The CDR3 nucleotides read TGCGCCAGCAGCTTGGTCGGTAGTGGCGATGAGCAGTTCTTC. Residues: CASSLVGSGDEQFF.

The V gene is TRBV6-5, the J gene TRBJ2-1, with a weak D call TRBD1 (6 bases). V gave up 2 bases and J gave up 8 bases, with 16 bases separating them. Germline loops: CDR1 MNHEY, CDR2 SVGAGI. CDR3 length: 15 residues. CDR3 amino acids: CASSYHRVGEDEQFF. CDR3 in DNA: TGTGCCAGCAGTTACCACAGGGTAGGTGAGGATGAGCAGTTCTTC.

This clone has a handful of counts. The rearrangement uses TRBV6-5 and TRBJ2-7, with 13 bases matching TRBD2. This CDR3 comprises 14 residues. CDR1 is MNHEY and CDR2 is SVGAGI in the germline V gene. J gave up 4 bases and V 9 bases, and 6 bases lay outside the gene matches. The CDR3 reads CASRRTSGGYEQYF. CDR3 sequence (DNA): TGTGCCAGTAGACGGACTAGCGGGGGTTACGAGCAGTACTTC.

The chain recombines TRBV6-5 with TRBJ1-2; D is perhaps TRBD1 (5 bases). The germline V gene encodes CDR1 MNHEY and CDR2 SVGAGI. V shed 5 bases and J shed 0 bases, with 10 bases lying between them. The CDR3 length is 14 residues. The CDR3 is CASSLDSTNYGYTF. Here the CDR3 DNA reads TGTGCCAGCAGTCTCGACAGTACTAACTATGGCTACACCTTC.

This chain connects TRBV30 to TRBJ2-5; D is perhaps TRBD2 (6 bases). The CDR3 spans 15 residues. Germline values: CDR1 GTSNPN, CDR2 SVGIG (reference sequence). The V end lost 8 bases, the J end lost 7 bases, and 26 bases lay between the germline ends. The CDR3 nucleotides read TGTGCCCGGACACGGGCTAGCGACCCCGGAGGGACCCAGTACTTC. Its protein is CARTRASDPGGTQYF. The full variable domain, completed using reference TRBV30 and TRBJ2-5, is SQTIHQWPATLVQPVGSPLSLECTVEGTSNPNLYWYRQAAGRGLQLLFYSVGIGQISSEVPQNLSASRPQDRQFILSSKKLLLSDSGFYLCARTRASDPGGTQYFGPGTRLLVL.

The chain employs TRBV9 and TRBJ1-3; perhaps TRBD1 as D (5 bases). Germline CDR1 and CDR2: SGDLS and YYNGEE. V lost 5 bases to trimming and J lost 4 bases, with 10 bases between them. The CDR3 covers 13 residues. The CDR3 DNA reads as TGTGCCAGCAGGGGCACAGGCGGAAACACCATATATTTT. Its translation: CASRGTGGNTIYF.

V and J are TRBV27 and TRBJ2-1; possibly TRBD2 for D (7 bases). In germline, CDR1 is MNHEY, CDR2 SMNVEV (reference sequence). The V gene lost 3 bases and the J gene lost 2 bases, with 17 bases spanning the gap. The CDR3 extends over 17 amino acids. In DNA, the CDR3 is TGTGCCAGCAGTTTGGCTACCCGGGGGGCACCCTACAATGAGCAGTTCTTC. It yields the protein CASSLATRGAPYNEQFF.

V and J are TRBV7-9 and TRBJ2-1; 7 nucleotides match TRBD2. The CDR3 runs to 14 residues. V lost 8 bases to trimming and J lost 4 bases; unmatched junction nucleotides: 8. The V gene's germline CDR1 is SEHNR and CDR2 FQNEAQ (reference sequence). CDR3 amino acids: CASGPGRGYNEQFF. In DNA, the CDR3 is TGTGCCAGCGGTCCGGGGCGGGGGTACAATGAGCAGTTCTTC.